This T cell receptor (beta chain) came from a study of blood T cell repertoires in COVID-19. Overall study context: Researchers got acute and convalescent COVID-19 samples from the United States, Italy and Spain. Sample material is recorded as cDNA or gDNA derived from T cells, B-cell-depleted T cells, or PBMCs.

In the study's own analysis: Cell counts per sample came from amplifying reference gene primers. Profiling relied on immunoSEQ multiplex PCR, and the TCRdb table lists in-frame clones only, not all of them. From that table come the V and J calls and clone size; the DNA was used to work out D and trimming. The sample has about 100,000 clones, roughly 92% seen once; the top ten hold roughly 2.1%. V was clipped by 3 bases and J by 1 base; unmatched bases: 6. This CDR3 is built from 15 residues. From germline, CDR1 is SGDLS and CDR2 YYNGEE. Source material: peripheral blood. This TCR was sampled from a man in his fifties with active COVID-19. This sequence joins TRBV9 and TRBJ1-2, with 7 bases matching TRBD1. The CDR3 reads CASSGQGRYNYGYTF. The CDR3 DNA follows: TGTGCCAGCAGCGGACAGGGACGCTATAACTATGGCTACACCTTC.